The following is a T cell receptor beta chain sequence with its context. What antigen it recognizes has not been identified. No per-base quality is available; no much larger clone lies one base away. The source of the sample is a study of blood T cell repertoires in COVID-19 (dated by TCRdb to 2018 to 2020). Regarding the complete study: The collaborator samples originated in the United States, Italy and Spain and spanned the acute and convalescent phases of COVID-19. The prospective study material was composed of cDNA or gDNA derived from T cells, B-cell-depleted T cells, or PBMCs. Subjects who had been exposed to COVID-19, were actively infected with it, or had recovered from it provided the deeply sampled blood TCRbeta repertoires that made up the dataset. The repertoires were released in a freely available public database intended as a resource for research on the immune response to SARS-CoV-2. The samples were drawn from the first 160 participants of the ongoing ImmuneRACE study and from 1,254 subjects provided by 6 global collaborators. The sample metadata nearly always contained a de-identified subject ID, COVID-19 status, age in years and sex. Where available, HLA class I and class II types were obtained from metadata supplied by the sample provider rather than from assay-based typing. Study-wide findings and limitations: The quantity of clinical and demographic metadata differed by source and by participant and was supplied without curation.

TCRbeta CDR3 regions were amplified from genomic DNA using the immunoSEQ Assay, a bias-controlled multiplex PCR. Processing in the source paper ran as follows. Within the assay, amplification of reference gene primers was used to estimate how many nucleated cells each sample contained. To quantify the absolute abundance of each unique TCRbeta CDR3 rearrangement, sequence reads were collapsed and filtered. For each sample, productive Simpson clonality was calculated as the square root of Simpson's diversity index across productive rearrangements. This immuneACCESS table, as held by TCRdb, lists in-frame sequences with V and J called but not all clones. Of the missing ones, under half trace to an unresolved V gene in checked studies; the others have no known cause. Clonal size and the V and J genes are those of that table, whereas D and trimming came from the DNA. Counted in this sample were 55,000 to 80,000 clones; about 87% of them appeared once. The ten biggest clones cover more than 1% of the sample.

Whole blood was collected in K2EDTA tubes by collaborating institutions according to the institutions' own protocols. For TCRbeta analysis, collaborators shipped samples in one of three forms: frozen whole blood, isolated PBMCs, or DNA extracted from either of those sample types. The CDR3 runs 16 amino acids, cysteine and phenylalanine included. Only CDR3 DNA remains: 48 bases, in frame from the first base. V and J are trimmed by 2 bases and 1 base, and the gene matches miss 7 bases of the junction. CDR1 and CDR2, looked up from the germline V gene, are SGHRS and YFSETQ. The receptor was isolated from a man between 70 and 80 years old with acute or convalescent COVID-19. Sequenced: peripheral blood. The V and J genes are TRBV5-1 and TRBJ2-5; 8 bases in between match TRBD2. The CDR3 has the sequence CASSLNGGAGQETQYF. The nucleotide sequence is TGCGCCAGCAGCTTAAACGGGGGGGCTGGCCAAGAGACCCAGTACTTC.